Each of the 22 T cell receptor beta chains below was sequenced from the same sample in a study of regulatory and conventional T cells in RAG deficiency. The assay was immunoSEQ multiplex PCR, and TCRdb's table has in-frame clones only and misses some. Found here are around 30,000 clones, 70% to 90% of them singletons; the top ten hold approximately 5.1%. The sample was also reused in another study, on regulatory T cells. That work adds: Primers: 52 TRBV forward and 13 TRBJ reverse.

The sequenced material came from CD8+ T cells sorted from blood. Receptors originate from a human donor in good health.

This chain's CDR3 is CATTNTGELFF. CDR3 DNA sequence: TGTGCCACCACCAACACCGGGGAGCTGTTTTTT. V and J are TRBV15 and TRBJ2-2; D ambiguous. Trimming took 7 bases from V and 2 from J, leaving 2 bases between them. CDR3 length: 11 amino acids. Germline-derived CDR1 and CDR2 are LNHNV and YYDKDF (reference sequence).

The chain recombines TRBV6-5 with TRBJ1-6; weak D call: TRBD1 (5 bases). The CDR3 is made up of 13 amino acids. With 5 bases removed from V and 10 bases from J, the gap between germline ends came to 12 bases. CDR1 and CDR2 from the germline V gene are MNHEY and SVGAGI. In DNA form, the CDR3 reads TGTGCCAGCAGTCCGCGGGACGAATCACCCCTCCACTTT. Translated: CASSPRDESPLHF.

In nucleotides, the CDR3 is TGTGCCAGCAGCACAACCGCGGGACTAGCGGGGGACAATGAGCAGTTCTTC. It yields the protein CASSTTAGLAGDNEQFF. V gene TRBV7-3 combines with J gene TRBJ2-1; TRBD2 aligns across 14 bases. The CDR3 consists of 17 residues. In germline, CDR1 is SGHTA, CDR2 FQGTGA. V was pared by 5 bases and J by 5 bases, with 8 bases of the junction left unmatched.

This rearrangement joins TRBV6-5 to TRBJ2-3; no clear D gene. In germline, CDR1 is MNHEY, CDR2 SVGAGI. CDR3 length: 15 residues. Between the trimmed V and J ends, which lost 6 bases and 1 base, there was a span of 14 bases. The CDR3 sequence: CASSPRVAGTDTQYF. The CDR3 nucleotides read TGTGCCAGCAGCCCCCGGGTAGCTGGCACAGATACGCAGTATTTT.

This chain joins TRBV2 and TRBJ2-3; 9 bases match TRBD1. The CDR3 spans 14 residues. Trimming at V came to 3 bases and at J to 7 bases, leaving 5 bases not matched to a gene. The germline CDR1 and CDR2 sequences are SNHLY and FYNNEI. In DNA, the CDR3 is TGTGCCAGCAGTGAGGCCGGACAGGGGTATACGCAGTATTTT. Encoded protein: CASSEAGQGYTQYF.

The genes are TRBV7-9 and TRBJ2-7, with D perhaps TRBD2 (5 bases). V was shortened by 4 bases and J by 4 bases, with 11 bases between the two germline ends. CDR1 and CDR2 from the germline V gene are SEHNR and FQNEAQ (reference sequence). This CDR3 has 13 amino acids. CDR3 sequence reads: CASSSPGFYEQYF. CDR3 sequence (DNA): TGTGCCAGCAGCTCTCCGGGATTTTACGAGCAGTACTTC.

This chain joins TRBV28 and TRBJ2-6; D is unclear. The CDR3 runs 17 residues. V was clipped by 3 bases and J by 0 bases, with 12 bases between them. The germline gives CDR1 MDHEN, CDR2 SYDVKM. Here the CDR3 DNA reads TGTGCCAGCAGTTTTTGGAAGCTAAGCTCTGGGGCCAACGTCCTGACTTTC. This sequence encodes CASSFWKLSSGANVLTF.

This sequence joins TRBV27 and TRBJ1-2; D may be TRBD1 (5 bases). Trimming took 0 bases from V and 4 from J, leaving 9 bases between them. CDR3 length: 14 amino acids. Germline lookup yields CDR1 MNHEY and CDR2 SMNVEV (reference sequence). The CDR3 loop reads CASSLSGGGYGYTF. CDR3 DNA: TGTGCCAGCAGTTTATCTGGCGGGGGCTATGGCTACACCTTC.

The CDR3 nucleotides are TGCGCCAGCAGCTTTTCAGGGGGGGAACATGGCTACACCTTC. Residues: CASSFSGGEHGYTF. The rearrangement uses TRBV5-1 and TRBJ1-2; TRBD1 agrees at 7 bases. CDR1 and CDR2 from the germline V gene are SGHRS and YFSETQ. V shed 2 bases and J 6 bases; nucleotides not matched to a gene: 7. This CDR3 has 14 amino acids. Together with reference TRBV5-1 and TRBJ1-2, the CDR3 gives the full variable domain: KAGVTQTPRYLIKTRGQQVTLSCSPISGHRSVSWYQQTPGQGLQFLFEYFSETQRNKGNFPGRFSGRQFSNSRSEMNVSTLELGDSALYLCASSFSGGEHGYTFGSGTRLTVV.

The V call is TRBV25-1, the J call TRBJ1-5, with TRBD1 as a possible D gene (6 bases). The germline V gene has CDR1 MGHDK and CDR2 SYGVNS. V was pared by 3 bases and J by 5 bases, with 14 bases between. The CDR3 has 15 residues. CDR3 residues: CASSDNRVPDQPQHF. Here the CDR3 DNA reads TGTGCCAGCAGTGATAACAGGGTCCCCGATCAGCCCCAGCATTTT.

This chain links TRBV9 with TRBJ2-7, with 7 bases lining up with TRBD2. The length of the CDR3 is 14 residues. Per the germline V gene, CDR1 is SGDLS and CDR2 is YYNGEE. With 3 bases clipped from V and 2 bases from J, the junction kept 5 bases outside the gene matches. CDR3 coding DNA: TGTGCCAGCAGCGAAGGACTAGTTCCCTACGAGCAGTACTTC. Translation gives CASSEGLVPYEQYF.

This chain joins TRBV27 and TRBJ2-1; D unclear. The CDR3 has 12 residues. The ends were cut back, 3 bases at V and 5 bases at J, with 5 bases in the middle. Germline loops: CDR1 MNHEY, CDR2 SMNVEV (reference sequence). The CDR3 nucleotides are TGTGCCAGCAGTTTCCACAACAATGAGCAGTTCTTC. It encodes CASSFHNNEQFF.

This clone has just a few counts. The CDR3: CASSQRGGHNEQFF. The CDR3 DNA reads TGTGCCAGTAGTCAGCGGGGGGGCCACAATGAGCAGTTCTTC. The V gene is TRBV19, the J gene TRBJ2-1; 10 bases are a match to TRBD2. The length of the CDR3 is 14 residues. Trimming at V came to 5 bases and at J to 5 bases, leaving 3 bases not matched to a gene. Germline lookup yields CDR1 LNHDA and CDR2 SQIVND (reference sequence).

The CDR3 protein is CASSFFGGEEETQYF. CDR3 nucleotides: TGTGCCAGCAGTTTTTTCGGGGGGGAGGAGGAGACCCAGTACTTC. V is TRBV6-5 and J is TRBJ2-5; TRBD2 aligns across 8 bases. Germline trimming cut 4 bases from V and 5 bases from J; bases unmatched to any gene: 9. This CDR3 region has 15 residues. Germline CDR1 MNHEY, CDR2 SVGAGI.

This clone showed up just once. V and J are TRBV30 and TRBJ1-2; unclear D gene. Trimming removed 0 bases at V and 6 bases at J, with 8 bases between. Germline-derived CDR1 and CDR2 are GTSNPN and SVGIG (reference sequence). This CDR3 comprises 12 residues. CDR3 loop: CAWSVLTNGYTF. The DNA for the CDR3 is TGTGCCTGGAGTGTACTCACAAATGGCTACACCTTC.

CDR3 DNA sequence: TGTGCCAGCAGCGGACAGGGCCAAGAGACCCAGTACTTC. Encoded protein: CASSGQGQETQYF. The chain is built from TRBV7-2 and TRBJ2-5; 8 bases map to TRBD1. J was trimmed by 1 base and V by 5 bases; bases with no gene match: 0. CDR3 size: 13 residues. CDR1 is SGHTA, CDR2 FQGNSA, per germline.

The V and J genes are TRBV19 and TRBJ1-1; D perhaps matches TRBD1 (5 bases). Trimming took 7 bases from V and 0 from J, leaving 15 bases between them. Per the germline V gene, CDR1 is LNHDA and CDR2 is SQIVND (reference sequence). CDR3 length: 15 amino acids. The chain's CDR3 is CASTMGGALNTEAFF. CDR3 sequence (DNA): TGTGCCAGTACTATGGGGGGAGCATTGAACACTGAAGCTTTCTTT.

This clone was detected only a few times. The chain carries TRBV6-5 and TRBJ1-3; TRBD1 agrees at 8 bases. CDR1 and CDR2 (germline): MNHEY, SVGAGI. The CDR3 has 15 amino acids. V was pared by 2 bases and J by 10 bases, with 10 bases of the junction left unmatched. In nucleotides, the CDR3 is TGTGCCAGCAGTTACAGTTCAGGGGGCAGTGATACCATATATTTT. This sequence encodes CASSYSSGGSDTIYF.

CDR3 loop: CASSEYQRNTEAFF. For the CDR3, the DNA is TGCGCCAGCAGTGAGTATCAGAGGAACACTGAAGCTTTCTTT. The chain links TRBV10-2 to TRBJ1-1; D call uncertain. This CDR3 has 14 amino acids. Trimming pared 1 base from V and 1 base from J, leaving 7 bases between. Germline V gene data show CDR1 as WSHSY and CDR2 as SAAADI.

V and J are TRBV19 and TRBJ2-2, with D tentatively TRBD2 (6 bases). The CDR3 is 17 amino acids. The V end was cut by 3 bases, the J end by 5 bases, with 19 bases between. CDR1 and CDR2 (germline): LNHDA, SQIVND (reference sequence). CDR3 sequence reads: CASSIGSFAGRTGELFF. The CDR3 coding sequence is TGTGCCAGTAGTATCGGGTCGTTTGCAGGGAGGACCGGGGAGCTGTTTTTT.

The chain employs TRBV9 and TRBJ1-5; D gene uncertain. The CDR3 length is 16 residues. V shed 2 bases and J shed 7 bases, with 19 bases lying between them. Germline V gives CDR1 SGDLS, CDR2 YYNGEE. CDR3 amino acids: CASSVAFRWCDQPQHF. The CDR3 DNA reads as TGTGCCAGCAGCGTTGCTTTCAGGTGGTGTGACCAGCCCCAGCATTTT.

This chain connects TRBV7-8 to TRBJ2-2, with 9 positions matching TRBD1. The CDR3 totals 16 residues. Unmatched junction bases numbered 8, after V lost 4 bases and J lost 5 bases. Per the germline V gene, CDR1 is SGHVS and CDR2 is FQNEAQ. The CDR3 nucleotides read TGTGCCAGCAGCTCCCGGAGGACAGGGGTGACCGGGGAGCTGTTTTTT. Encoded protein: CASSSRRTGVTGELFF.